A single sample gave rise to the 26 T cell receptor beta chains below, sequenced in a study of regulatory T cells in long-lasting Graves disease. The time point is: newly diagnosed GD, antithyroid drugs for less than 3 months. The authors made the TCR library using RNA they extracted from PBMCs. Arm-PCR with iRepertoire HTBI primers amplified the CDR3 regions for these TCR beta libraries. TCRdb re-called the multiplex PCR reads with MiXCR, one entry per CDR3 protein. The sample lists under 300,000 distinct CDR3 sequences, around 18% occurring once. Sequenced material: peripheral blood mononuclear cells (PBMCs), taken at new diagnosis, from a patient treated with antithyroid drugs. The source of these receptors is a female donor with Graves disease.

This rearrangement joins TRBV19 to TRBJ2-1, with 11 positions matching TRBD2. Germline V gene data show CDR1 as LNHDA and CDR2 as SQIVND (reference sequence). The CDR3 has 15 residues. Germline trimming cut 5 bases from V and 6 bases from J; bases unmatched to any gene: 6. CDR3 sequence: CASSAGTSGPNEQFF. The CDR3, as DNA: TGTGCCAGTAGTGCCGGGACTAGCGGCCCCAATGAGCAGTTCTTC.

This clonotype was picked up many times. The chain couples TRBV12-3 or TRBV12-4 to TRBJ1-2; D not certain. The CDR3 runs to 12 residues. Trimming stripped 2 bases from V and 8 bases from J, with 9 bases between. The DNA for the CDR3 is TGTGCCAGCAGTTTACAGTACACCGGCTACACCTTC. Translation gives CASSLQYTGYTF.

This clonotype was detected ten times or more. The CDR3 region is CASSLGGSGSTDTQYF. The CDR3 DNA sequence: TGTGCCAGCAGCTTAGGTGGTAGCGGGAGCACAGATACGCAGTATTTT. The rearrangement uses TRBV11-2 and TRBJ2-3; 7 nucleotides match TRBD2. Germline CDR1 is SGHAT and CDR2 is FQNNGV. The CDR3 length is 16 residues. J lost 0 bases, V lost 1 base, and 4 bases had no gene match.

This clonotype has a count of ten or more. The gene calls are TRBV3-1 and TRBJ2-5; D unclear. The germline V gene has CDR1 LGHDT and CDR2 YNNKEL (reference sequence). The V end was cut by 1 base, the J end by 9 bases, with 12 bases between. This CDR3 is built from 13 residues. CDR3 nucleotide sequence: TGTGCCAGCAGCCAAGTCGCCACAGTTTCCCAGTACTTC. Protein: CASSQVATVSQYF.

This clonotype occurred a few times. The chain links TRBV28 to TRBJ2-6; no clear D. CDR3 size: 15 residues. V shed 6 bases and J shed 4 bases, with 13 bases lying between them. Germline V gene sequence: CDR1 MDHEN, CDR2 SYDVKM. CDR3 loop: CASSNSGSGANVLTF. DNA for the CDR3: TGTGCCAGCAGCAACAGTGGTTCGGGGGCCAACGTCCTGACTTTC.

This clonotype was recorded at least ten times. The chain links TRBV5-1 to TRBJ2-7; TRBD2 is a possible D gene (6 bases). Germline CDR1 and CDR2: SGHRS and YFSETQ. CDR3 size: 14 residues. V lost 4 bases and J 1 base, leaving 12 bases between the germline ends. DNA for the CDR3: TGCGCCAGCAGCGGCGGGACTGCTTCCTACGAGCAGTACTTC. This gives the protein CASSGGTASYEQYF.

This clonotype was seen at least ten times. The rearrangement joins TRBV25-1 to TRBJ2-5; 7 bases match TRBD1. This CDR3 has 15 residues. The germline CDR1 and CDR2 sequences are MGHDK and SYGVNS. Trimming cost V 5 bases and J 5 bases; bases outside gene matches: 11. The CDR3 protein is CASSWTGAVGETQYF. The CDR3 coding sequence is TGTGCCAGCAGTTGGACAGGCGCGGTGGGGGAGACCCAGTACTTC.

The chain uses TRBV7-8 and TRBJ1-2; D remains unclear. Per germline, CDR1 SGHVS and CDR2 FQNEAQ. Trimming removed 1 base from V and 8 bases from J, with 14 bases in between. The CDR3 is 14 amino acids. CDR3 in amino acids: CASSLESARGGYTF. The CDR3 bases are TGTGCCAGCAGCTTAGAGAGCGCTCGGGGAGGCTACACCTTC.

The chain employs TRBV18 and TRBJ2-7; D is ambiguous. The V end lost 0 bases, the J end lost 7 bases, and 13 bases lay between the germline ends. Germline values: CDR1 KGHSH, CDR2 LQKENI. This CDR3 spans 14 amino acids. Here the CDR3 reads CASSPPVGVVEQYF. DNA of the CDR3: TGTGCCAGCTCACCACCGGTCGGTGTGGTAGAGCAGTACTTC.

This clonotype was seen ten or more times. The rearrangement uses TRBV6-2 or TRBV6-3 and TRBJ1-5; D unresolved. In germline, CDR1 is MNHEY, CDR2 SVGEGT. The CDR3 sequence is 11 residues long. V lost 4 bases and J 6 bases, leaving 4 bases between the germline ends. The CDR3 sequence is CASSSGQPQHF. The CDR3 coding sequence is TGTGCCAGCAGTTCGGGTCAGCCCCAGCATTTT.

With regard to this clonotype: A much larger clone sits a single nucleotide away, making a read error possible. V gene TRBV7-9 combines with J gene TRBJ1-2; 9 nucleotides match TRBD1. Per germline, CDR1 SEHNR and CDR2 FQNEAQ (reference sequence). The CDR3 covers 13 residues. Trimming at V came to 5 bases and at J to 9 bases, leaving 7 bases not matched to a gene. The CDR3 DNA sequence: TGTGCCAGCAGCCGGACAGGGGAGGATAGCTACACCTTC. Translated, it gives CASSRTGEDSYTF.

In this sample, this clonotype turned up many times. The rearrangement links TRBV5-6 to TRBJ2-1, with no clear D. CDR1 and CDR2 from the germline V gene are SGHDT and YYEEEE. The CDR3 has 15 amino acids. Trimming pared 3 bases from V and 0 bases from J, leaving 10 bases between. The CDR3 spells CASSWSGSSYNEQFF. The DNA of the CDR3 is TGTGCCAGCAGCTGGAGTGGTTCCTCCTACAATGAGCAGTTCTTC.

The rearrangement uses TRBV11-2 and TRBJ2-1; no clear D gene. Germline lookup yields CDR1 SGHAT and CDR2 FQNNGV. The CDR3 is made up of 15 amino acids. Trimming removed 1 base at V and 3 bases at J, with 10 bases between. The CDR3 nucleotides read TGTGCCAGCAGCTTAGGGTCGATTGGCTACAATGAGCAGTTCTTC. It specifies CASSLGSIGYNEQFF. Together with reference TRBV11-2 and TRBJ2-1, the CDR3 gives the full variable domain: EAGVAQSPRYKIIEKRQSVAFWCNPISGHATLYWYQQILGQGPKLLIQFQNNGVVDDSQLPKDRFSAERLKGVDSTLKIQPAKLEDSAVYLCASSLGSIGYNEQFFGPGTRLTVL.

The sample holds many counts of this clonotype. The chain joins TRBV6-2 or TRBV6-3 to TRBJ1-1; no clear D gene. Germline loops: CDR1 MNHEY, CDR2 SVGEGT. The ends were cut back, 6 bases at V and 0 bases at J, with 11 bases in the middle. The CDR3 totals 14 residues. CDR3 in amino acids: CASSYPTVNTEAFF. As DNA, the CDR3 is TGTGCCAGCAGCTACCCGACGGTGAACACTGAAGCTTTCTTT.

The CDR3 reads CAWTGGNVDTQYF. As DNA, the CDR3 is TGTGCCTGGACAGGGGGCAACGTAGATACGCAGTATTTT. This rearrangement joins TRBV30 to TRBJ2-3; 8 bases fit TRBD1. Germline V gene lookup returns CDR1 GTSNPN and CDR2 SVGIG (reference sequence). The CDR3 runs to 13 residues. The V segment lost 4 bases and the J segment 5 bases; nucleotides outside the gene matches: 5.

As regards this clonotype: This clone may be a read error of a much larger clone one base away. The rearrangement joins TRBV7-3 to TRBJ1-4; 7 nucleotides agree with TRBD1. The trim removed 2 bases at V and 7 bases at J, leaving 7 bases unmatched. Germline-derived CDR1 and CDR2 are SGHTA and FQGTGA. The CDR3 consists of 15 residues. The CDR3 sequence: CASSLAQGGFEKLFF. The CDR3 DNA is TGTGCCAGCAGCTTAGCGCAGGGGGGATTTGAAAAACTGTTTTTT.

The table lists this clonotype with many counts. The V call is TRBV6-1, the J call TRBJ2-1; 10 bases align to TRBD2. V was pared by 1 base and J by 8 bases, with 8 bases of the junction left unmatched. The germline V gene has CDR1 MNHNS and CDR2 SASEGT. The CDR3 length is 16 residues. The CDR3 sequence is CASSEVLAGGRDEQFF. In DNA, the CDR3 is TGTGCCAGCAGTGAAGTGTTAGCGGGAGGTCGGGATGAGCAGTTCTTC.

The chain combines TRBV6-1 with TRBJ1-5; a weak D match, TRBD1 (5 bases). V was cut by 8 bases and J by 3 bases, with 20 bases left in between. This CDR3 comprises 16 residues. The germline gives CDR1 MNHNS, CDR2 SASEGT. This chain's CDR3 is CASDSAPGHFNQPQHF. CDR3 coding DNA: TGTGCCAGCGATTCTGCTCCAGGACACTTCAATCAGCCCCAGCATTTT.

This clonotype was counted once. Since a much larger clone is just one base distant, this may be a read error. The rearrangement joins TRBV7-3 to TRBJ2-1; 10 nucleotides line up with TRBD2. J was trimmed by 5 bases and V by 5 bases; bases with no gene match: 6. Germline V gene sequence: CDR1 SGHTA, CDR2 FQGTGA. The length of the CDR3 is 15 residues. The CDR3 reads CASSPGLADHNEQFF. CDR3 coding DNA: TGTGCCAGCAGCCCCGGACTAGCGGACCACAATGAGCAGTTCTTC.

In this sample, this clonotype turned up many times. The chain joins TRBV11-2 to TRBJ2-5, with D possibly being TRBD2 (6 bases). Germline CDR1 SGHAT, CDR2 FQNNGV. Trimming shortened V by 5 bases and J by 2 bases, and 15 bases separated the two germline ends. The CDR3 runs to 15 residues. The CDR3, as DNA: TGTGCCAGCAGCCCGAGGCCGGGAGAACAAGAGACCCAGTACTTC. The encoded protein is CASSPRPGEQETQYF. The whole variable domain, filled in from reference TRBV11-2 and TRBJ2-5, reads EAGVAQSPRYKIIEKRQSVAFWCNPISGHATLYWYQQILGQGPKLLIQFQNNGVVDDSQLPKDRFSAERLKGVDSTLKIQPAKLEDSAVYLCASSPRPGEQETQYFGPGTRLLVL.

The V and J genes are TRBV6-9 and TRBJ1-1, with 9 bases fitting TRBD1. Looked up from germline, CDR1 is MNHGY and CDR2 is SVAAGI. J was trimmed by 3 bases and V by 4 bases; bases with no gene match: 0. The CDR3 extends over 13 amino acids. The CDR3 loop is CASSWDRDTEAFF. The CDR3, as DNA: TGTGCCAGCAGTTGGGACAGGGACACTGAAGCTTTCTTT.

The chain couples TRBV2 to TRBJ2-5; tentative D call: TRBD1 (6 bases). The CDR3 sequence is 14 residues long. In germline, CDR1 is SNHLY, CDR2 FYNNEI. The V end was cut by 6 bases, the J end by 2 bases, with 13 bases between. DNA of the CDR3: TGTGCCAGCAGGGCAGGGGCGTTGCAAGAGACCCAGTACTTC. This encodes CASRAGALQETQYF.

This clonotype was counted at least ten times. The V call is TRBV20-1, the J call TRBJ2-1; D is ambiguous. Trimming took off 0 bases at V and 0 bases at J, with 12 bases between the two ends. The germline V gene encodes CDR1 DFQATT and CDR2 SNEGSKA (reference sequence). There are 16 residues in the CDR3. As DNA, the CDR3 is TGCAGTGCTAGAGATTCTCGCGGAGTCTCCTACAATGAGCAGTTCTTC. Its translation: CSARDSRGVSYNEQFF.

This clonotype was found many times. V usage is TRBV5-5 and J usage is TRBJ2-5, with 13 bases lining up with TRBD2. V lost 2 bases to trimming and J lost 0 bases; unmatched junction nucleotides: 1. The CDR3 has 16 residues. Germline assignment: CDR1 SGHKS and CDR2 YYEKEE (reference sequence). CDR3 bases: TGTGCCAGCAGCTTTGGGACTAGCGGGAACCAAGAGACCCAGTACTTC. Amino acids: CASSFGTSGNQETQYF.

This clonotype was seen ten or more times. V gene TRBV5-1 combines with J gene TRBJ2-7, with TRBD1 matching 11 bases. The CDR3 spans 15 residues. Germline V CDR1 and CDR2: SGHRS, YFSETQ. V shed 5 bases and J 3 bases; nucleotides not matched to a gene: 7. The CDR3 bases are TGCGCCAGCAGAGAAGGGACAGGGGGTATCTACGAGCAGTACTTC. Translation gives CASREGTGGIYEQYF.

CDR3 sequence: CASSIRRGMNTEAFF. The CDR3 nucleotides read TGTGCCAGTAGTATTAGGAGGGGCATGAACACTGAAGCTTTCTTT. The chain joins TRBV19 to TRBJ1-1; TRBD1 might be the D (5 bases). Germline V gene sequence: CDR1 LNHDA, CDR2 SQIVND (reference sequence). V was shortened by 3 bases and J by 0 bases, with 11 bases between the two germline ends. The CDR3 sequence is 15 residues long. The full variable domain, rest sourced from reference TRBV19 and TRBJ1-1, is DGGITQSPKYLFRKEGQNVTLSCEQNLNHDAMYWYRQDPGQGLRLIYYSQIVNDFQKGDIAEGYSVSREKKESFPLTVTSAQKNPTAFYLCASSIRRGMNTEAFFGQGTRLTVV.